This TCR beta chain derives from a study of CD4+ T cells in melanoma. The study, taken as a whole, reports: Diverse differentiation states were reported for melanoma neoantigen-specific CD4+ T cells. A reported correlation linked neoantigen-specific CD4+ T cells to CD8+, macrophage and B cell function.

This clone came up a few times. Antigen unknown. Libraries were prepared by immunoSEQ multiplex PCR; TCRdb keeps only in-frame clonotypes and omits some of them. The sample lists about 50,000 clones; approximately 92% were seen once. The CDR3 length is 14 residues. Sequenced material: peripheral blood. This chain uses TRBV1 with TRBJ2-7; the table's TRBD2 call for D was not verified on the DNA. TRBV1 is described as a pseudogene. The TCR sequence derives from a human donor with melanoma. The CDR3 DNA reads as TGCACCAGCAGCCAACAAAAGCCCTTCAACGAGCAGTACTTC. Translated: CTSSQQKPFNEQYF.